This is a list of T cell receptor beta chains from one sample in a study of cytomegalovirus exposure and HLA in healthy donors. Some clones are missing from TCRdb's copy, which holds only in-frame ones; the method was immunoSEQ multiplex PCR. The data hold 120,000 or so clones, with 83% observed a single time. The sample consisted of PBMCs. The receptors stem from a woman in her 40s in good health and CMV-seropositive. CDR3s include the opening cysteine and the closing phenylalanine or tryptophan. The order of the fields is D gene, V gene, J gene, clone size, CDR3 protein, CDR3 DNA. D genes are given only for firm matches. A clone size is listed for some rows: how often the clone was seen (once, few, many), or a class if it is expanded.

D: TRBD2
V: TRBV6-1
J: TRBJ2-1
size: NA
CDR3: CASSEVMAGGPRDNEQFF
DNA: TGTGCCAGCAGTGAAGTTATGGCGGGAGGGCCCAGGGACAATGAGCAGTTCTTC

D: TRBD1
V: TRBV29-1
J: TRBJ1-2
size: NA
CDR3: CSVGTGDNYGYTF
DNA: TGCAGCGTCGGGACAGGGGATAACTATGGCTACACCTTC

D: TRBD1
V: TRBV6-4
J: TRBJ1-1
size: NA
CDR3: CASSVEQGETEAFF
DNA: TGTGCCAGCTCCGTCGAACAGGGGGAAACTGAAGCTTTCTTT

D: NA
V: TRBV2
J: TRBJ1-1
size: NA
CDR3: CAGRTRTENTEAFF
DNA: TGTGCCGGGCGAACTAGGACAGAGAACACTGAAGCTTTCTTT

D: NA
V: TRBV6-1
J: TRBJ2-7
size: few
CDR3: CASSERQIYEQYF
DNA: TGTGCCAGCAGTGAAAGACAGATCTACGAGCAGTACTTC

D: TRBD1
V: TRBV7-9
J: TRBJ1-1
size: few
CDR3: CSSSLMRTGIMNTEAFF
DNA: TGTTCCAGCAGCTTGATGAGGACAGGGATCATGAACACTGAAGCTTTCTTT

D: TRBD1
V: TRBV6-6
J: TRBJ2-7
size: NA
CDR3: CASSAGTGTYEQYF
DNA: TGTGCCAGCAGCGCCGGGACAGGGACCTACGAGCAGTACTTC

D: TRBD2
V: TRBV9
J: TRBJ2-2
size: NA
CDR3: CASSVAGGPTGELFF
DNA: TGTGCCAGCAGCGTCGCGGGAGGGCCCACCGGGGAGCTGTTTTTT

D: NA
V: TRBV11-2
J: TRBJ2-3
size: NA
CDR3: CASSLDGGYTQYF
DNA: TGTGCCAGCAGCTTAGATGGGGGGTATACGCAGTATTTT

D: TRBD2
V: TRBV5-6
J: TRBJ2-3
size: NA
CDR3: CASSVNLAVLTDTQYF
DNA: TGTGCCAGCAGCGTCAACCTAGCGGTCCTCACAGATACGCAGTATTTT

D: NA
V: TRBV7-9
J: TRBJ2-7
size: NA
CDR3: CASSTTRLKAREQYF
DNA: TGTGCCAGCAGCACGACTAGGTTGAAGGCTAGGGAGCAGTACTTC

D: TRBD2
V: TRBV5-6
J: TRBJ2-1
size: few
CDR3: CASSSFWGEGYEQFF
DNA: TGTGCCAGCAGCTCTTTTTGGGGGGAGGGCTATGAGCAGTTCTTC

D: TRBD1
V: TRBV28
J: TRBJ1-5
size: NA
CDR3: CASTGQGAWQPQHF
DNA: TGTGCCAGCACGGGACAGGGGGCATGGCAGCCCCAGCATTTT

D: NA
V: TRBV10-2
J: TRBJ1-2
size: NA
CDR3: CASSLGSGYGYTF
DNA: TGCGCCAGCAGTCTTGGATCGGGCTATGGCTACACCTTC

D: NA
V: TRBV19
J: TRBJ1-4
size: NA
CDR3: CASSITRGVNEKLFF
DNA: TGTGCCAGTAGTATAACGCGGGGAGTTAATGAAAAACTGTTTTTT

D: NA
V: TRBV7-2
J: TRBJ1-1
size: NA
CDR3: CASSRQLNTEAFF
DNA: TGTGCCAGCAGCCGACAGCTGAACACTGAAGCTTTCTTT

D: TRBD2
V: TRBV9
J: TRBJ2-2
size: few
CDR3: CASSAGLAENTGELFF
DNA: TGTGCCAGCAGCGCCGGACTAGCGGAAAACACCGGGGAGCTGTTTTTT

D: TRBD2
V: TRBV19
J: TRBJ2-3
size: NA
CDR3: CASSISPGGTDTQYF
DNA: TGTGCCAGTAGTATCAGCCCGGGGGGAACAGATACGCAGTATTTT

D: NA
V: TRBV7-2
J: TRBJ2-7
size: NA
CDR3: CASSLGPREQYF
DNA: TGTGCCAGCAGCTTAGGCCCTCGGGAGCAGTACTTC

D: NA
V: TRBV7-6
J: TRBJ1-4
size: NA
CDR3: CASSPQTGGPNEKLFF
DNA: TGTGCCAGCAGCCCTCAAACGGGGGGCCCTAATGAAAAACTGTTTTTT

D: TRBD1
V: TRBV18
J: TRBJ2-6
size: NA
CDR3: CASSRQRTGTLSGANVLTF
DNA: TGTGCCAGCTCACGCCAACGGACAGGAACCCTCTCTGGGGCCAACGTCCTGACTTTC

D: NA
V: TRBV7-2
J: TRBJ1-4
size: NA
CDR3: CASSLRGGAGRDEKLFF
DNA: TGTGCCAGCAGCTTAAGGGGAGGAGCAGGGAGAGATGAAAAACTGTTTTTT

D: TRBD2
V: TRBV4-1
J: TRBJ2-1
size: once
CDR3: CASSRGTSGSRDEQFF
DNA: TGCGCCAGCAGCCGAGGGACTAGCGGGAGTCGGGATGAGCAGTTCTTC

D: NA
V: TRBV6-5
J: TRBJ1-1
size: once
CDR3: CASSPSRTEGAFF
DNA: TGTGCCAGCAGTCCATCCAGGACAGAGGGAGCTTTCTTT

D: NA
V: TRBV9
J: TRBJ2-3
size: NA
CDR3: CASGLSPGADTQYF
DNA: TGTGCCAGTGGCCTTAGCCCCGGGGCAGATACGCAGTATTTT

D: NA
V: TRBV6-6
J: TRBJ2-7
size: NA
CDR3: CASSEREYEQYF
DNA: TGTGCCAGCAGTGAGAGGGAATACGAGCAGTACTTC

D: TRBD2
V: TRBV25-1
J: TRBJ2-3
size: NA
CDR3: CASQIAGLNTQYF
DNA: TGTGCCAGCCAGATAGCGGGCCTCAATACGCAGTATTTT

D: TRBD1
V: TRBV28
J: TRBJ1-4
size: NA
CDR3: CASSFGRDSLGEEKLFF
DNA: TGTGCCAGCAGTTTCGGCCGGGACAGCCTTGGGGAGGAAAAACTGTTTTTT

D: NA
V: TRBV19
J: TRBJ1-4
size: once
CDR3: CASSIAGGNEKLFF
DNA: TGTGCCAGTAGTATCGCCGGGGGGAATGAAAAACTGTTTTTT

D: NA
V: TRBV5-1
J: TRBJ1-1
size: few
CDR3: CASSLIGGNTEAFF
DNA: TGCGCCAGCAGCTTGATCGGGGGTAACACTGAAGCTTTCTTT

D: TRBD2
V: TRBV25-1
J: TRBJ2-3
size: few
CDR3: CASSEFLAGGTDTQYF
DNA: TGTGCCAGCAGTGAATTCCTTGCGGGAGGAACAGATACGCAGTATTTT

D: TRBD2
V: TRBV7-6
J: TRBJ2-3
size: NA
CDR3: CASSLGVSGISTDTQYF
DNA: TGTGCCAGCAGCTTAGGCGTCAGCGGGATTAGCACAGATACGCAGTATTTT

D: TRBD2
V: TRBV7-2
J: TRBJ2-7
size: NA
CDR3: CASSLLAASPYEQYF
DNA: TGTGCCAGCAGCCTACTAGCGGCTAGTCCCTACGAGCAGTACTTC

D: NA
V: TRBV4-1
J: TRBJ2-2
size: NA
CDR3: CASSPQMDGSRELFF
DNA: TGCGCCAGCAGCCCGCAAATGGACGGGAGCCGGGAGCTGTTTTTT

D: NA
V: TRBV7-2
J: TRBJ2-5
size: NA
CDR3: CARGPREWQETQYF
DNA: TGTGCCAGAGGACCCCGGGAGTGGCAAGAGACCCAGTACTTC

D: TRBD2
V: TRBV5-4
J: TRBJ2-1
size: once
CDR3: CASSLEGGSFNNEQFF
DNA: TGTGCCAGCAGCTTGGAAGGCGGGAGTTTCAACAATGAGCAGTTCTTC

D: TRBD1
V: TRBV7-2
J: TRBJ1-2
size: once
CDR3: CASSLSGQNYGYTF
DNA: TGTGCCAGCAGCTTATCGGGACAGAACTATGGCTACACCTTC

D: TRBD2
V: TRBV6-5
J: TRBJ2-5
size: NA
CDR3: CASSYQGLAPGATQYF
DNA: TGTGCCAGCAGTTACCAAGGACTAGCCCCGGGGGCGACCCAGTACTTC

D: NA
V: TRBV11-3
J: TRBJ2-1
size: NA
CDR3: CASSLDRYNEQFF
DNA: TGTGCCAGCAGCTTAGATCGTTACAATGAGCAGTTCTTC

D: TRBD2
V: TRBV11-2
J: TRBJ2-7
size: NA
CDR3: CASSPSGASSYEQYF
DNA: TGTGCCAGCAGCCCCAGCGGGGCGAGCTCCTACGAGCAGTACTTC

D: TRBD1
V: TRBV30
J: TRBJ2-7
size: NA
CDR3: CAWGTGKNEQYF
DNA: TGTGCCTGGGGGACAGGGAAAAACGAGCAGTACTTC

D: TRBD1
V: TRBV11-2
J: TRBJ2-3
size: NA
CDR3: CASSLDRWQGASTDTQYF
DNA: TGTGCCAGCAGCCTAGATCGGTGGCAGGGGGCGTCCACAGATACGCAGTATTTT

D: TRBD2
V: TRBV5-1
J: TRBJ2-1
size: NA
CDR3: CACRGRADNEQFF
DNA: TGCGCCTGCCGCGGGAGGGCCGACAATGAGCAGTTCTTC

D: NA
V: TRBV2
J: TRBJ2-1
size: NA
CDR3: CASSQLVYSYNEQFF
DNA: TGTGCCAGCAGCCAACTAGTTTATTCCTACAATGAGCAGTTCTTC

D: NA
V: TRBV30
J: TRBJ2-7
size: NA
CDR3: CAWGWTEAYEQYF
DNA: TGTGCCTGGGGCTGGACAGAAGCCTACGAGCAGTACTTC

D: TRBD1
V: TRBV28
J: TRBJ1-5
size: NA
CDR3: CASSLFFNRQGNQPQHF
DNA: TGTGCCAGCAGTTTATTTTTTAACAGACAGGGGAATCAGCCCCAGCATTTT

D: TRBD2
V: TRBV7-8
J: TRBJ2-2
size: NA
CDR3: CASSLVGGYTGELFF
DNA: TGTGCCAGCAGCTTAGTCGGGGGGTACACCGGGGAGCTGTTTTTT

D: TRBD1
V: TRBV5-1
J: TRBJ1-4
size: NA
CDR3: CASSLGGQGTNEKLFF
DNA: TGCGCCAGCAGCTTGGGAGGACAGGGAACTAATGAAAAACTGTTTTTT

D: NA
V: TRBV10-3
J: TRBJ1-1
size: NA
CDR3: CAISESGPPDTEAFF
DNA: TGTGCCATCAGTGAGTCTGGGCCCCCGGACACTGAAGCTTTCTTT

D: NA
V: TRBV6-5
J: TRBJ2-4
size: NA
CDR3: CASSYSNIQYF
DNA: TGTGCCAGCAGCTATTCAAACATTCAGTACTTC

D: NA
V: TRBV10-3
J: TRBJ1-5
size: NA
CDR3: CAISGGVGQPQHF
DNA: TGTGCCATCAGTGGGGGGGTTGGTCAGCCCCAGCATTTT

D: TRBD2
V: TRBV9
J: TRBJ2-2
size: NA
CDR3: CASAGTSGSVNTGELFF
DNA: TGTGCCAGCGCCGGGACTAGCGGGAGCGTAAACACCGGGGAGCTGTTTTTT

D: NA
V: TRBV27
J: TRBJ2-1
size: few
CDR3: CASSFAGARNEQFF
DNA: TGTGCCAGCAGTTTTGCGGGGGCGCGGAATGAGCAGTTCTTC

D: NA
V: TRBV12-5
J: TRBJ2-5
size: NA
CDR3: CASGQTGVPQETQYF
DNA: TGTGCTAGTGGACAAACGGGAGTCCCCCAAGAGACCCAGTACTTC

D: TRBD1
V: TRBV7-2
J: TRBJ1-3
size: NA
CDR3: CASSEPGQKSGNTIYF
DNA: TGTGCCAGCAGCGAACCGGGACAGAAATCTGGAAACACCATATATTTT

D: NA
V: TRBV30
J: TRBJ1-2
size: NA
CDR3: CAWRETVYSNYGYTF
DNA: TGTGCCTGGAGGGAGACAGTGTACTCTAACTATGGCTACACCTTC